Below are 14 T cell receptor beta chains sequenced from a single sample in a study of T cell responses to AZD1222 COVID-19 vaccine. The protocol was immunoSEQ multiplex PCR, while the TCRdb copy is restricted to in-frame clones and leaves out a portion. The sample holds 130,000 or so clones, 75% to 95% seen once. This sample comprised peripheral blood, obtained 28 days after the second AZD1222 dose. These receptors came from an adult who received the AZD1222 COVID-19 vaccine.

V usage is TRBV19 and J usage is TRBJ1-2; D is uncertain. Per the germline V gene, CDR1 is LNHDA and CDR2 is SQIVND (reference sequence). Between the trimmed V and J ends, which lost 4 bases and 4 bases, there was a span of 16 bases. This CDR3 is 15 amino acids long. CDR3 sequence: CASSKFGNPSYGYTF. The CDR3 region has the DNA TGTGCCAGTAGTAAGTTCGGGAACCCGAGCTATGGCTACACCTTC.

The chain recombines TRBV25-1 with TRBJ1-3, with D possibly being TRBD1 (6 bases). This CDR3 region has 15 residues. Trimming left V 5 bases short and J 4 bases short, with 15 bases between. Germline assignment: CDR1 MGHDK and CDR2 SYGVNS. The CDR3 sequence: CASSLQGGPGNTIYF. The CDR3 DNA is TGTGCCAGCAGTTTACAAGGGGGGCCAGGAAACACCATATATTTT.

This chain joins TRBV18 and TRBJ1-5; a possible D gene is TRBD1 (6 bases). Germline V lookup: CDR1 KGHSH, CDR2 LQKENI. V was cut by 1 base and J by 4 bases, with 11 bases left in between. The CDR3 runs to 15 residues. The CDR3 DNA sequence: TGTGCCAGCTCACCACAAGAACAGGGTAATCAGCCCCAGCATTTT. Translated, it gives CASSPQEQGNQPQHF.

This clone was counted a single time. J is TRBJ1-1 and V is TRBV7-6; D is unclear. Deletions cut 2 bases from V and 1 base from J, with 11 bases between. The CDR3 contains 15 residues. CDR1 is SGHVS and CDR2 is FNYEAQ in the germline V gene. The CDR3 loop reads CASSLSPTPNTEAFF. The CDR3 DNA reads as TGTGCCAGCAGCTTATCCCCCACACCGAACACTGAAGCTTTCTTT.

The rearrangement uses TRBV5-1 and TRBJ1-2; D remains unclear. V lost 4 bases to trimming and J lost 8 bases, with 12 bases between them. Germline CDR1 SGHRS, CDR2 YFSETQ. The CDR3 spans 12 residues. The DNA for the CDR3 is TGCGCCAGCAGCGCCTTCGTAGGGGGCTACACCTTC. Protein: CASSAFVGGYTF. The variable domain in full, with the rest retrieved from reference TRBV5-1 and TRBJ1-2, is KAGVTQTPRYLIKTRGQQVTLSCSPISGHRSVSWYQQTPGQGLQFLFEYFSETQRNKGNFPGRFSGRQFSNSRSEMNVSTLELGDSALYLCASSAFVGGYTFGSGTRLTVV.

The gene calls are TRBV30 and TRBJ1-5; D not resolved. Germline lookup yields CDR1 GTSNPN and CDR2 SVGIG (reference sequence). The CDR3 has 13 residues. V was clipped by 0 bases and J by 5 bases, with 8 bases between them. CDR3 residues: CAWSVMSDQPQHF. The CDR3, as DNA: TGTGCCTGGAGTGTAATGAGTGATCAGCCCCAGCATTTT.

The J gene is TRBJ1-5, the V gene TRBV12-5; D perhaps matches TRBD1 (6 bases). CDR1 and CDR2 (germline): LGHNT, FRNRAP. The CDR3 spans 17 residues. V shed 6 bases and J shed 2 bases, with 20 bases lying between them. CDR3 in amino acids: CASGRDRLRRGNQPQHF. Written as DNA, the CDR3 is TGTGCTAGTGGCCGCGACAGGCTCCGACGGGGCAATCAGCCCCAGCATTTT.

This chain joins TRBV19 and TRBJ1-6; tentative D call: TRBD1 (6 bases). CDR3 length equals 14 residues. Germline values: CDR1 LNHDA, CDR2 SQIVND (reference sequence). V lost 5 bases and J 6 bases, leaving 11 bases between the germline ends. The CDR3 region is CASSAGTPNSPLHF. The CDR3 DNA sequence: TGTGCCAGTAGTGCCGGGACACCTAATTCACCCCTCCACTTT.

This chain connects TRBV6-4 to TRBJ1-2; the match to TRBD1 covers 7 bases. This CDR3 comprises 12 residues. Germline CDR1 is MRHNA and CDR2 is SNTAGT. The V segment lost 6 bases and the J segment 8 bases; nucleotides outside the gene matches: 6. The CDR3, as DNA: TGTGCCAGCAGGACAGGGTCGGTAGGCTACACCTTC. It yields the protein CASRTGSVGYTF.

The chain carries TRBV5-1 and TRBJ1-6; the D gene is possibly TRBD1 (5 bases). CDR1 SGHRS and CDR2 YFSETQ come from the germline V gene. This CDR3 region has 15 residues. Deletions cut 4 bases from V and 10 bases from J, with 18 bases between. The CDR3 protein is CASSLGTPWASPLHF. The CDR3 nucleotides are TGCGCCAGCAGCCTTGGGACTCCTTGGGCCTCACCCCTCCACTTT.

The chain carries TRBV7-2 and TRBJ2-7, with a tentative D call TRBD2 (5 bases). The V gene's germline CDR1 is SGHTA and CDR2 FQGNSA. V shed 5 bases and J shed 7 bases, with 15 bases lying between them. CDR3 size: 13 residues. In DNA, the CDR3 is TGTGCCAGCAGCGTCTCCCCGACGGGGGAGCAGTACGTC. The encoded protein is CASSVSPTGEQYV.

The CDR3 loop is CASSPGTVYEQYF. The CDR3 region has the DNA TGTGCCAGCAGTCCCGGGACAGTATACGAGCAGTACTTC. The rearrangement links TRBV12-3 or TRBV12-4 to TRBJ2-7; 7 bases match TRBD1. The CDR3 is 13 amino acids. The V segment lost 5 bases and the J segment 4 bases; nucleotides outside the gene matches: 5.

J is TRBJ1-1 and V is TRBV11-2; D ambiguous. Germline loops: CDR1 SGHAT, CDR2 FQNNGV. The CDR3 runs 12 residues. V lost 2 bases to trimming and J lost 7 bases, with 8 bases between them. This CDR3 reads CASSLNGVEAFF. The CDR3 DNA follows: TGTGCCAGCAGCTTAAATGGTGTTGAAGCTTTCTTT.

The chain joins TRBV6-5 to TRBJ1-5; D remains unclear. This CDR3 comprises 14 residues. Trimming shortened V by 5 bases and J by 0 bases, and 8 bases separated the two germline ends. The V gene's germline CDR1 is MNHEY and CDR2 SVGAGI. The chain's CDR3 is CASSPGISNQPQHF. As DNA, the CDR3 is TGTGCCAGCAGTCCCGGGATTAGCAATCAGCCCCAGCATTTT.